This entry features one T cell receptor beta chain sequence. Its antigen is unknown. These data belong to a study of T-cell reconstitution after alpha-beta-depleted transplantation in children. Study-wide points: Reports say that about two months after transplant, the alpha-beta T cells came out of several hundred graft clones that had expanded.

Library preparation (for TCRbeta) was performed with unique molecular identifiers. From the PCR reads, TCRdb called clonotypes with MiXCR, one entry per CDR3 protein. The repertoire holds 900,000 or so distinct CDR3 sequences, with roughly 16% as singletons. V was clipped by 5 bases and J by 0 bases, with 13 bases between them. There are 15 residues in the CDR3. V is TRBV12-3 or TRBV12-4 and J is TRBJ1-1; possibly TRBD1 for D (5 bases). This sequence originates from a male patient between 5 and 17 years old who had a stem cell transplant for acute lymphoblastic leukemia, so the T cells may come from the graft donor. Material: PBMCs, mostly from graft donor cells, obtained 360 days after TCRalphabeta/CD19-depleted stem cell transplant. CDR3 coding DNA: TGTGCCAGCAGTCGGGACGGGCTTTTGAACACTGAAGCTTTCTTT. This encodes CASSRDGLLNTEAFF.